Below, 29 T cell receptor beta chains from the same sample are listed, as sequenced in a study of blood T cell repertoires in COVID-19 (dated by TCRdb to 2020 to 2021). Libraries were prepared through the immunoSEQ multiplex PCR assay. TCRdb obtained this table from immuneACCESS and retained in-frame rearrangements with V and J assigned. These tables miss some clones; where compared with another copy, unresolved V genes account for less than half of the shortfall, and the remainder is unexplained. The sample table records 200,000 to 250,000 clones; about 84% of these occur just once. Approximately 7.4% of the sample lies in the top ten. Sequencing was performed on PBMCs or T cells enriched from blood (not recorded which). All receptors derive from a woman aged 40-49 years with acute COVID-19.

This clone was seen once. For the CDR3, the DNA is TGTGCCAGCAGCTTGGATCCGAATGGCGGAAACACCATATATTTT. Residues: CASSLDPNGGNTIYF. The chain carries TRBV5-4 and TRBJ1-3; D unresolved. Trimming removed 0 bases from V and 4 bases from J, with 11 bases in between. Germline CDR1 reads SGHNT; CDR2 reads YYREEE (reference sequence). This CDR3 is built from 15 residues.

The gene calls are TRBV19 and TRBJ1-2, with D perhaps TRBD1 (5 bases). This CDR3 contains 14 residues. Looked up from germline, CDR1 is LNHDA and CDR2 is SQIVND (reference sequence). With 7 bases removed from V and 6 bases from J, the gap between germline ends came to 18 bases. CDR3 residues: CASTSMGQGDGYTF. DNA for the CDR3: TGTGCCAGTACCTCTATGGGCCAAGGGGATGGCTACACCTTC.

The V call is TRBV6-5, the J call TRBJ2-7; 8 positions match TRBD2. Germline V lookup: CDR1 MNHEY, CDR2 SVGAGI. The V and J ends lost 7 bases and 5 bases, in that order; junction bases with no gene match: 13. The length of the CDR3 is 15 residues. The CDR3 sequence is CASTPGGGRIHEQYF. The CDR3 bases are TGTGCCAGCACCCCAGGCGGCGGGAGGATCCACGAGCAGTACTTC.

This chain connects TRBV30 to TRBJ1-3; D is unresolved. Germline V gene lookup returns CDR1 GTSNPN and CDR2 SVGIG (reference sequence). The CDR3 runs to 16 residues. Deletions cut 0 bases from V and 0 bases from J, with 12 bases between. CDR3 sequence (DNA): TGTGCCTGGAGTGTACTCCGGCGGAGCTCTGGAAACACCATATATTTT. Encoded protein: CAWSVLRRSSGNTIYF.

The chain uses TRBV7-2 and TRBJ2-7; 7 bases map to TRBD2. The CDR3 is made up of 15 amino acids. J gave up 3 bases and V 3 bases, and 8 bases lay outside the gene matches. CDR1 and CDR2 (germline): SGHTA, FQGNSA. In DNA, the CDR3 is TGTGCCAGCAGCTTGACGGGGAGCGGGAACTACGAGCAGTACTTC. As protein: CASSLTGSGNYEQYF.

The gene calls are TRBV11-2 and TRBJ2-3; 8 nucleotides align to TRBD1. V trimming: 4 bases; J trimming: 4 bases; junction bases outside the gene matches: 7. Germline V gene data show CDR1 as SGHAT and CDR2 as FQNNGV. This CDR3 is 15 amino acids long. CDR3 bases: TGTGCCAGCAGCTCTTACAGGGGGAAAGCAGATACGCAGTATTTT. Protein product: CASSSYRGKADTQYF.

This clone was counted only a few times. One junction end does not reproduce the germline sequence, and a read error may be involved. The chain carries TRBV7-7 and TRBJ2-2, with D maybe TRBD2 (6 bases). Germline CDR1 SSHAT, CDR2 FNYEAQ (reference sequence). The CDR3 has 18 amino acids. CDR3: CASSSERRGRANTGELFF. DNA of the CDR3: TGTGCTAGCAGCTCCGAGAGGCGGGGCAGAGCGAACACCGGGGAGCTGTTTTTT.

The chain combines TRBV15 with TRBJ1-3, with unresolved D. The CDR3 sequence is 16 residues long. Germline CDR1 LNHNV, CDR2 YYDKDF (reference sequence). V lost 0 bases and J lost 2, with 11 bases in between. CDR3 sequence: CATSRDVWEAGNTIYF. DNA of the CDR3: TGTGCCACCAGCAGAGATGTCTGGGAGGCTGGAAACACCATATATTTT.

There are a few counts of this clone. V usage is TRBV3-1 (or the pseudogene TRBV3-2) and J usage is TRBJ1-2; D call uncertain. The ends were cut back, 4 bases at V and 4 bases at J, with 19 bases in the middle. The CDR3 totals 16 residues. The germline CDR1 and CDR2 sequences are LGHDT and YNNKEL (reference sequence). CDR3 bases: TGTGCCAGCAGCCCATTTGAGCCTCCTCTCCTCTATGGCTACACCTTC. Amino acid sequence: CASSPFEPPLLYGYTF.

The genes are TRBV7-2 and TRBJ1-1; possibly TRBD1 for D (5 bases). Trimming removed 11 bases at V and 5 bases at J, with 18 bases between. The CDR3 spans 13 residues. Germline CDR1 SGHTA, CDR2 FQGNSA. Here the CDR3 reads CACKGVLGTEAFF. In DNA, the CDR3 is TGTGCCTGTAAAGGGGTTTTGGGAACTGAAGCTTTCTTT.

The table lists this clone with a count of one. The chain couples TRBV20-1 to TRBJ1-1; D not resolved. The germline CDR1 and CDR2 sequences are DFQATT and SNEGSKA (reference sequence). There are 11 residues in the CDR3. The V and J ends lost 7 bases and 1 base respectively, with 7 bases between them. The CDR3 DNA reads as TGCAGTGTCCCCAAGAACACTGAAGCTTTCTTT. Translated: CSVPKNTEAFF.

This clone was observed at least ten times. The sample has other DNA sequences that encode this CDR3 too. The chain joins TRBV28 to TRBJ2-3; 13 bases match TRBD2. CDR3 length: 17 amino acids. The junction had 6 bases not matched to a gene; V was cut back by 5 bases and J by 1 base. Germline V CDR1 and CDR2: MDHEN, SYDVKM. The CDR3 DNA reads TGTGCCAGCAGTCCGGGGACTAGCGGGACGCGCACAGATACGCAGTATTTT. It specifies CASSPGTSGTRTDTQYF.

This clone was observed once. J is TRBJ2-7 and V is TRBV9; D perhaps matches TRBD2 (6 bases). Germline lookup yields CDR1 SGDLS and CDR2 YYNGEE. The CDR3 is 15 residues long. V gave up 2 bases and J gave up 7 bases, with 19 bases separating them. The DNA of the CDR3 is TGTGCCAGCAGCGTGGACCTCCTGGGGGGTAGAGAGCAGTACTTC. Its translation is CASSVDLLGGREQYF.

The gene calls are TRBV2 and TRBJ1-2, with a tentative D call TRBD1 (6 bases). V lost 6 bases to trimming and J lost 4 bases, with 12 bases between them. The V gene's germline CDR1 is SNHLY and CDR2 FYNNEI. This CDR3 comprises 13 residues. The CDR3 protein is CASRGTGIYGYTF. The CDR3, as DNA: TGTGCCAGCAGAGGAACAGGGATCTATGGCTACACCTTC.

The chain employs TRBV6-5 and TRBJ1-5; D call uncertain. Germline CDR1 MNHEY, CDR2 SVGAGI. The CDR3 contains 13 residues. The V end lost 8 bases, the J end lost 2 bases, and 10 bases lay between the germline ends. The CDR3 protein is CASLVRGNQPQHF. The CDR3 nucleotides are TGTGCCAGCCTAGTACGGGGCAATCAGCCCCAGCATTTT.

The CDR3, as DNA: TGTGCCAGCAGCTCCCCCCCAGCGGGAGCGCCCAGGGGGCAGTATTTT. Translating it yields CASSSPPAGAPRGQYF. The chain employs TRBV7-2 and TRBJ2-3, with 8 bases that match TRBD2. Germline V gene data show CDR1 as SGHTA and CDR2 as FQGNSA. The CDR3 sequence is 16 residues long. V shed 4 bases, J shed 11 bases, and the junction held 17 bases outside the gene matches.

The chain carries TRBV6-5 and TRBJ1-5; 8 bases agree with TRBD1. With 6 bases clipped from V and 6 bases from J, the junction kept 7 bases outside the gene matches. The germline CDR1 and CDR2 sequences are MNHEY and SVGAGI. The CDR3 runs 14 residues. The chain's CDR3 is CASRSDRDGQPQHF. The CDR3 region has the DNA TGTGCCAGCAGGTCGGACAGGGACGGTCAGCCCCAGCATTTT.

J is TRBJ1-5 and V is TRBV19; 9 bases line up with TRBD1. Germline V CDR1 and CDR2: LNHDA, SQIVND (reference sequence). The CDR3 sequence is 14 residues long. The ends lost 5 bases at V and 7 bases at J; junction bases unmatched: 6. CDR3 amino acids: CASSAGTGKQPQHF. The CDR3 region has the DNA TGTGCCAGTAGTGCCGGGACAGGGAAACAGCCCCAGCATTTT.

The V gene is TRBV4-2, the J gene TRBJ1-4; 8 bases match TRBD1. CDR3 length: 16 residues. V was clipped by 4 bases and J by 8 bases; unmatched bases: 12. Germline V gives CDR1 LGHNA, CDR2 YNFKEQ. The CDR3 reads CASSPSFGQGGEKLFF. In nucleotides, the CDR3 is TGTGCCAGCAGCCCCTCGTTTGGACAGGGAGGAGAAAAACTGTTTTTT.

This chain links TRBV7-2 with TRBJ1-2; D might be TRBD1 (5 bases). The CDR3 sequence is 14 residues long. Germline V gene sequence: CDR1 SGHTA, CDR2 FQGNSA. V was clipped by 4 bases and J by 7 bases, with 16 bases between them. The CDR3 DNA follows: TGTGCCAGCAGCTATTGGGGCCAGGGTAGTGGCTACACCTTC. Translation: CASSYWGQGSGYTF.

The chain joins TRBV25-1 to TRBJ1-1, with TRBD1 matching 7 bases. J gave up 2 bases and V 6 bases, and 3 bases lay outside the gene matches. CDR3 length: 13 amino acids. Germline V lookup: CDR1 MGHDK, CDR2 SYGVNS. CDR3 residues: CASRDRANTEAFF. In DNA, the CDR3 is TGTGCCAGCAGAGACAGGGCCAACACTGAAGCTTTCTTT.

The chain uses TRBV5-1 and TRBJ2-1, with 13 bases lining up with TRBD2. Germline CDR1 is SGHRS and CDR2 is YFSETQ. The CDR3 runs to 14 residues. V lost 4 bases and J lost 10; bases outside the gene matches: 5. The CDR3 loop reads CASSQWTSGGEQFF. CDR3 nucleotide sequence: TGCGCCAGCAGCCAATGGACTAGCGGGGGAGAGCAGTTCTTC.

The chain has TRBV28 and TRBJ2-2, with 7 bases aligning to TRBD2. This CDR3 spans 12 amino acids. Germline loops: CDR1 MDHEN, CDR2 SYDVKM. The CDR3 spells CVSRGVAGELFF. The CDR3 DNA sequence: TGTGTAAGCCGGGGGGTAGCCGGGGAGCTGTTTTTT.

The genes are TRBV7-3 and TRBJ1-5; possibly TRBD1 for D (5 bases). V was trimmed by 3 bases and J by 4 bases, leaving 16 bases between them. The CDR3 has 16 residues. From germline, CDR1 is SGHTA and CDR2 FQGTGA. CDR3 in amino acids: CASSLYMGGTNQPQHF. The DNA for the CDR3 is TGTGCCAGCAGCTTGTACATGGGGGGGACTAATCAGCCCCAGCATTTT.

V usage is TRBV9 and J usage is TRBJ1-5; tentatively, D is TRBD1 (6 bases). Germline V gene lookup returns CDR1 SGDLS and CDR2 YYNGEE. The CDR3 sequence is 16 residues long. Between the trimmed V and J ends, which lost 1 base and 4 bases, there was a span of 15 bases. In DNA form, the CDR3 reads TGTGCCAGCAGCGTACACGGGGACACAACTAATCAGCCCCAGCATTTT. It yields the protein CASSVHGDTTNQPQHF.

This clone came up many times. The chain joins TRBV18 to TRBJ1-1, with D unresolved. Germline CDR1 reads KGHSH; CDR2 reads LQKENI. V lost 3 bases, J lost 5 bases, and 16 bases lay in between. The CDR3 has 15 residues. The CDR3 here is CASSPLPRIGTEAFF. In nucleotides, the CDR3 is TGTGCCAGCTCACCTCTCCCCAGAATTGGTACTGAAGCTTTCTTT. Full variable domain (outside the CDR3, taken from reference TRBV18 and TRBJ1-1): NAGVMQNPRHLVRRRGQEARLRCSPMKGHSHVYWYRQLPEEGLKFMVYLQKENIIDESGMPKERFSAEFPKEGPSILRIQQVVRGDSAAYFCASSPLPRIGTEAFFGQGTRLTVV.

J is TRBJ1-2 and V is TRBV6-5; a possible D gene is TRBD1 (5 bases). Trimming removed 8 bases at V and 4 bases at J, with 17 bases between. The CDR3 is 14 amino acids. The V gene's germline CDR1 is MNHEY and CDR2 SVGAGI. The CDR3 nucleotides read TGTGCCAGCCGCGGGACGCCGGAGGGCTATGGCTACACCTTC. Protein: CASRGTPEGYGYTF.

The count of this clone is one. The J gene is TRBJ1-4, the V gene TRBV20-1; D gene ambiguous. Germline values: CDR1 DFQATT, CDR2 SNEGSKA (reference sequence). The CDR3 consists of 10 residues. Trimming took off 3 bases at V and 8 bases at J, with 4 bases between the two ends. Written as DNA, the CDR3 is TGCAGTGCTAGGAGAGAAAAACTGTTTTTT. It translates to CSARREKLFF.

The gene calls are TRBV4-2 and TRBJ1-5; no reliable D call. V was pared by 1 base and J by 0 bases, with 10 bases between. The length of the CDR3 is 16 residues. Germline lookup yields CDR1 LGHNA and CDR2 YNFKEQ. CDR3 in DNA: TGTGCCAGCAGCCAAGGCGGCTCCAATAGCAATCAGCCCCAGCATTTT. It codes for CASSQGGSNSNQPQHF.